This TCR beta chain was sequenced in a study of T cells after yellow fever vaccination. Background on the study: Fractions containing few cells were prepared with SMART-Seq v4 Ultra Low Input. The study, taken as a whole, reports: Among all clonotypes, a small share was observed in both CD4 and CD8 compartments.

This clonotype has ten or more counts. The target antigen is unknown. As TCR cDNA was made by 5'RACE template switching, a universal primer site and UMIs were added. TCRdb independently ran MiXCR on the 5' RACE reads; one entry per CDR3 protein. The sample holds about 63,000 distinct CDR3 sequences, approximately 7.4% seen once. V dropped 1 base and J dropped 4 bases, with 1 base sitting between them. Germline values: CDR1 MNHEY, CDR2 SVGEGT. CDR3 length equals 11 residues. V is TRBV6-2 or TRBV6-3 and J is TRBJ2-5; D gene ambiguous. The sequence derives from a man aged 30-40 years who received the YFV17D yellow fever vaccine. Material: CD8+ T cells sorted from PBMCs, obtained 15 days after the yellow fever booster vaccination. CDR3 in amino acids: CASSYLETQYF. DNA for the CDR3: TGTGCCAGCAGTTACTTAGAGACCCAGTACTTC.